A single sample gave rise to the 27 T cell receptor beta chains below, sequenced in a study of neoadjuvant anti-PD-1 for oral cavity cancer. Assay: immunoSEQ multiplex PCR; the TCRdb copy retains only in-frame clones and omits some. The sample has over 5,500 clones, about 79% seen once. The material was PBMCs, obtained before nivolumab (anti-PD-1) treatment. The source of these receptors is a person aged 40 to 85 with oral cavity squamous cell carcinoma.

The CDR3 is CASSLLQGRNTGELFF. Here the CDR3 DNA reads TGTGCCAGCAGCTTACTACAGGGGCGGAACACCGGGGAGCTGTTTTTT. The V and J genes are TRBV7-9 and TRBJ2-2, with TRBD1 identical over 7 bases. The CDR3 is 16 residues long. Germline CDR1 reads SEHNR; CDR2 reads FQNEAQ (reference sequence). The V gene end was trimmed by 2 bases and the J gene end by 1 base; junction bases not matched to a gene: 4.

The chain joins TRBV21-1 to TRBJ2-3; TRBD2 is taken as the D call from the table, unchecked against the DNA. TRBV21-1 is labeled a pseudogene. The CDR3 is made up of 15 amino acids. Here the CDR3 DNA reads TGTGCCAGCACGCGACTAGCGGCGTTCACAGATACGCAGTATTTT. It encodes CASTRLAAFTDTQYF.

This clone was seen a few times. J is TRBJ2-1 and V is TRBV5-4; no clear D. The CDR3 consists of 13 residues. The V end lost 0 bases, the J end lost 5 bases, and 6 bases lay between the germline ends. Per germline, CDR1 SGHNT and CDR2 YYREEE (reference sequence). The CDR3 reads CASSLGENNEQFF. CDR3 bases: TGTGCCAGCAGCTTGGGCGAGAACAATGAGCAGTTCTTC.

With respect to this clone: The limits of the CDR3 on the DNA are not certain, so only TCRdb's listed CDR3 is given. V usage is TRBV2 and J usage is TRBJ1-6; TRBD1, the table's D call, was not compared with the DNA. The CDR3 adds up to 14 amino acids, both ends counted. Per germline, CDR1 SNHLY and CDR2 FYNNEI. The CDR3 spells CASILDRADSPLHF.

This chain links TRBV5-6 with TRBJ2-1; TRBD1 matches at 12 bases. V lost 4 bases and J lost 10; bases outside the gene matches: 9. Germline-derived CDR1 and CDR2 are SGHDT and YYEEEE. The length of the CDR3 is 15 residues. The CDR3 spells CASSTPGTGGEEQFF. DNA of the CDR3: TGTGCCAGCAGCACCCCCGGGACAGGGGGCGAAGAGCAGTTCTTC.

The CDR3 is CAWTVGNTQYF. CDR3 bases: TGTGCCTGGACGGTAGGGAATACGCAGTATTTT. V usage is TRBV30 and J usage is TRBJ2-3; D is ambiguous. V lost 4 bases, J lost 7 bases, and 9 bases lay in between. Germline V gene lookup returns CDR1 GTSNPN and CDR2 SVGIG (reference sequence). The CDR3 is 11 amino acids.

This chain's CDR3 is CASSREMGEQYF. Written as DNA, the CDR3 is TGTGCCAGCAGTCGCGAGATGGGCGAGCAGTACTTC. This chain joins TRBV7-9 and TRBJ2-7, with unresolved D. Per germline, CDR1 SEHNR and CDR2 FQNEAQ (reference sequence). Trimming pared 6 bases from V and 6 bases from J, leaving 12 bases between. The CDR3 runs 12 residues.

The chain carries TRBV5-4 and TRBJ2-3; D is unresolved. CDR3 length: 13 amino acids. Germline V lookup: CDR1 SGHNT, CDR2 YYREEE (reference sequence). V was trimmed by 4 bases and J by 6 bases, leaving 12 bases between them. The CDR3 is CASSIDSTDTQYF. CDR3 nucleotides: TGTGCCAGCAGCATTGACTCCACCGATACGCAGTATTTT.

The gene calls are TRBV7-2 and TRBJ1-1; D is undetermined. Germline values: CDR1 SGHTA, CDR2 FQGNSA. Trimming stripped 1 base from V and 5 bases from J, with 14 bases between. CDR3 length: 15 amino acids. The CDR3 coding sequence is TGTGCCAGCAGCTTAGATGCCGACCCAAGGACTGAAGCTTTCTTT. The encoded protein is CASSLDADPRTEAFF.

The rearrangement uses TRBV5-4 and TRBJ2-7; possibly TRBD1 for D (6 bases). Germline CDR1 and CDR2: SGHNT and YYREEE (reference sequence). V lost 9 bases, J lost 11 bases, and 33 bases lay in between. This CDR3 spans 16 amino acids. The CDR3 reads CATAWSPLDRSTTEYF. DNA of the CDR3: TGTGCCACCGCCTGGTCCCCCCTCGACAGGTCAACGACGGAGTACTTC.

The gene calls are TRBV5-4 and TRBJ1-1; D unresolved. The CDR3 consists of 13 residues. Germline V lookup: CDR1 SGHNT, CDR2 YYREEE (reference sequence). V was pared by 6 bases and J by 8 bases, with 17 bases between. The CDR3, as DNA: TGTGCCAGCACAATGTCCCCCGGGTCCGAAGCTTTCTTT. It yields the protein CASTMSPGSEAFF.

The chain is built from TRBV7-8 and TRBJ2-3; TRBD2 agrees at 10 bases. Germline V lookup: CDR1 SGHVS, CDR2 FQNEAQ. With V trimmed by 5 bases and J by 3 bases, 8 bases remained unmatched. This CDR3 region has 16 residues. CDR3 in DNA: TGTGCCAGCAGCCGAACCACTAGCGGGGCGACAGATACGCAGTATTTT. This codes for CASSRTTSGATDTQYF. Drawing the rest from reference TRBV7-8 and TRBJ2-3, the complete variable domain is GAGVSQSPRYKVAKRGQDVALRCDPISGHVSLFWYQQALGQGPEFLTYFQNEAQLDKSGLPSDRFFAERPEGSVSTLKIQRTQQEDSAVYLCASSRTTSGATDTQYFGPGTRLTVL.

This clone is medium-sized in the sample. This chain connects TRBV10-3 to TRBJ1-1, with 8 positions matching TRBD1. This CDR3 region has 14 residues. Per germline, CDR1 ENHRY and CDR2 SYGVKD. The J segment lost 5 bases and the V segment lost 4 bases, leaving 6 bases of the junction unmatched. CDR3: CAISGAGGRTEAFF. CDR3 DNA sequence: TGTGCCATCAGTGGGGCAGGGGGCAGGACTGAAGCTTTCTTT.

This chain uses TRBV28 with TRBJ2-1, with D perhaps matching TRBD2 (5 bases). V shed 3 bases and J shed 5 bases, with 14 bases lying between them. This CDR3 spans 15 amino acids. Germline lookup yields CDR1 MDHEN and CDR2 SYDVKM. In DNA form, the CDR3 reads TGTGCCAGCAGTTTGGCCAGCGGTCCCCACAATGAGCAGTTCTTC. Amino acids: CASSLASGPHNEQFF.

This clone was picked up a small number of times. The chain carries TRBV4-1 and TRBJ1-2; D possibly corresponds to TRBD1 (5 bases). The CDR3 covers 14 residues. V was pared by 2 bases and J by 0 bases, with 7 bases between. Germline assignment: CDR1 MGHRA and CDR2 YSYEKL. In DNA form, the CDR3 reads TGCGCCAGCAGCCAAACGACAGCTAACTATGGCTACACCTTC. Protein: CASSQTTANYGYTF.

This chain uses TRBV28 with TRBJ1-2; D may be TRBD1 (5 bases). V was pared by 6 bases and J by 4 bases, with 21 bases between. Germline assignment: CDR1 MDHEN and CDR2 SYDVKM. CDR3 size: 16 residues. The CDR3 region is CASSAPGGEGIYGYTF. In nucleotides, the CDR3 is TGTGCCAGCAGCGCCCCTGGGGGTGAGGGGATCTATGGCTACACCTTC.

CDR3 DNA sequence: TGTGCCAGCAGTTGGGGTTTTGGGCCTGGCTCCTACGAGCAGTACTTC. Protein sequence: CASSWGFGPGSYEQYF. This chain links TRBV5-8 with TRBJ2-7; unclear D gene. The CDR3 loop spans 16 amino acids. The germline CDR1 and CDR2 sequences are SGHTS and YDEGEE. The germline V and J ends were trimmed by 5 bases and 0 bases, with 18 bases remaining between them.

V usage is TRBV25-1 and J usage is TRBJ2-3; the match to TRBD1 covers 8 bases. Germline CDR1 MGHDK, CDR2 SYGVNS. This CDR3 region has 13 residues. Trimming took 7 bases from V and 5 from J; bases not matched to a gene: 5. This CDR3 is CASKQGAKDTQYF. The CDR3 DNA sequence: TGTGCCAGCAAGCAGGGGGCGAAAGATACGCAGTATTTT.

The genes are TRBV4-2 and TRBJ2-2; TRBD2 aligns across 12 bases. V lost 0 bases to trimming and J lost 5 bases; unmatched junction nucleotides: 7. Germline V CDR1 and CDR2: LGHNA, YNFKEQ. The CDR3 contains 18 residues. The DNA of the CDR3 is TGTGCCAGCAGCCAAGAGGCTAGCGGGGGGGCGGGAACCGGGGAGCTGTTTTTT. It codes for CASSQEASGGAGTGELFF.

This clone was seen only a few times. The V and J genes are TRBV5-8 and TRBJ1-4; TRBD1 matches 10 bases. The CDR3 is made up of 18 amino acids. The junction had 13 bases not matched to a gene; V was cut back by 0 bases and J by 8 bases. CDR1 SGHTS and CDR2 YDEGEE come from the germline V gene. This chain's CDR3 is CASSLDRFRTGGSEKLFF. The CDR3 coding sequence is TGTGCCAGCAGCTTGGACCGATTCCGGACAGGGGGATCCGAAAAACTGTTTTTT.

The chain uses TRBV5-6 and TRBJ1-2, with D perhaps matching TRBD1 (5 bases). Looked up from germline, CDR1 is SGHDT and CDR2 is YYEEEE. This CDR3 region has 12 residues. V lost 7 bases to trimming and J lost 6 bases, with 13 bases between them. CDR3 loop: CASFGGAHGYTF. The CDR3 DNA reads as TGTGCCAGCTTTGGGGGAGCCCATGGCTACACCTTC.

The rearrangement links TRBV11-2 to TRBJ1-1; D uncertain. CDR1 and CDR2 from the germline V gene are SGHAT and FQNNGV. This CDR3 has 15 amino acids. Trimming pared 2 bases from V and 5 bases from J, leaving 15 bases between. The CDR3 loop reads CASSLLSRGITEAFF. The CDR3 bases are TGTGCCAGCAGCTTACTTAGTCGCGGTATAACTGAAGCTTTCTTT.

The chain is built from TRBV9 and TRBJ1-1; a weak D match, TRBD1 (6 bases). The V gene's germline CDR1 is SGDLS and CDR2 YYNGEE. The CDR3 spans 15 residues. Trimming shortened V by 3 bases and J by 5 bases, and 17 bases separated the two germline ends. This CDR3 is CASSAQGAGGTEAFF. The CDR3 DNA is TGTGCCAGCAGCGCACAGGGCGCCGGGGGGACTGAAGCTTTCTTT.

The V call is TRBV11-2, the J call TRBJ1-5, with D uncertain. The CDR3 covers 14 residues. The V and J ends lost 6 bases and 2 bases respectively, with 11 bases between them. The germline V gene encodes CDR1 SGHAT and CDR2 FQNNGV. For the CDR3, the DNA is TGTGCCAGCAGTATAGAACCGGGCAATCAGCCCCAGCATTTT. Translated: CASSIEPGNQPQHF.

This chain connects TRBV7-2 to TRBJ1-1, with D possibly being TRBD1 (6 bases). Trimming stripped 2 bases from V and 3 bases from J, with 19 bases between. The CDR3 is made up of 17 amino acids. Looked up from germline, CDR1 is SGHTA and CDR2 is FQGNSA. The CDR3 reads CASSLSGGAGADTEAFF. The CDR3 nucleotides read TGTGCCAGCAGCTTATCCGGCGGTGCGGGGGCGGACACTGAAGCTTTCTTT.

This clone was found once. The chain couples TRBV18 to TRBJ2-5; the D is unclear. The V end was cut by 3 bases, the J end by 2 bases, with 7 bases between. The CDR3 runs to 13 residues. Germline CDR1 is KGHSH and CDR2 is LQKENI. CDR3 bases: TGTGCCAGCTCACCTTTGGGTCAAGAGACCCAGTACTTC. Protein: CASSPLGQETQYF.

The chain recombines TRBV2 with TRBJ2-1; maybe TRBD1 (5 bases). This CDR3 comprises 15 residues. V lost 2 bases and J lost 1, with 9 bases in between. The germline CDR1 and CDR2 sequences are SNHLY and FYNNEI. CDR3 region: CASSERQWSYNEQFF. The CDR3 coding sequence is TGTGCCAGCAGTGAAAGACAGTGGTCCTACAATGAGCAGTTCTTC.